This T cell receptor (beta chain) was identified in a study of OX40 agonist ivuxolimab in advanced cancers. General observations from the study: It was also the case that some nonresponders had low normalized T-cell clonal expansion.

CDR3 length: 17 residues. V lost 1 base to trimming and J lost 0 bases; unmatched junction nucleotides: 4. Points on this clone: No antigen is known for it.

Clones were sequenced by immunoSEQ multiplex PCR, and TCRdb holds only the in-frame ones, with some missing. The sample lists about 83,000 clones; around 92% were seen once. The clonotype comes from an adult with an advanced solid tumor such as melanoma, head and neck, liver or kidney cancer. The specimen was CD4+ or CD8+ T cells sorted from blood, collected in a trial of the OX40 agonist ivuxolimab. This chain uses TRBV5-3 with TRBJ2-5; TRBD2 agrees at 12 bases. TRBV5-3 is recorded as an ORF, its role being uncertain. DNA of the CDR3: TGTGCCAGAAGCTTGACTAGCGGGGGGATATACCAAGAGACCCAGTACTTC. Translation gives CARSLTSGGIYQETQYF.